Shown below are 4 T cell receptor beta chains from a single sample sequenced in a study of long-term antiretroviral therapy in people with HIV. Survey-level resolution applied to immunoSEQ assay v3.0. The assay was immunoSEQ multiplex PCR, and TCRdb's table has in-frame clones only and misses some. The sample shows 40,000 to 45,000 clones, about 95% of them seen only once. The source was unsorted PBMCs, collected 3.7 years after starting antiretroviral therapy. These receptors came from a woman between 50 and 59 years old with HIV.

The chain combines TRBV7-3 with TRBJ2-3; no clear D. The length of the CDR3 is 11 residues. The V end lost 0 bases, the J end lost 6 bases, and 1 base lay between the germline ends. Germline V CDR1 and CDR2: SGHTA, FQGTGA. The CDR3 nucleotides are TGTGCCAGCAGCTTAACGGATACGCAGTATTTT. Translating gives CASSLTDTQYF.

This chain's CDR3 is CASSLEGQMNTEAFF. The CDR3 bases are TGTGCCAGCAGCTTAGAAGGGCAAATGAACACTGAAGCTTTCTTT. This rearrangement joins TRBV7-6 to TRBJ1-1; D remains ambiguous. This CDR3 has 15 amino acids. Germline V gene sequence: CDR1 SGHVS, CDR2 FNYEAQ. Trimming cost V 1 base and J 0 bases, with 9 bases left between them.

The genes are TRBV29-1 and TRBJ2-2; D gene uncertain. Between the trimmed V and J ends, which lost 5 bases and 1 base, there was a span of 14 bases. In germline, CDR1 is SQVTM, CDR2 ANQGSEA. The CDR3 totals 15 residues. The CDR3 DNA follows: TGCAGCGTTCGCACCCTATTGGGGAACACCGGGGAGCTGTTTTTT. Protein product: CSVRTLLGNTGELFF.

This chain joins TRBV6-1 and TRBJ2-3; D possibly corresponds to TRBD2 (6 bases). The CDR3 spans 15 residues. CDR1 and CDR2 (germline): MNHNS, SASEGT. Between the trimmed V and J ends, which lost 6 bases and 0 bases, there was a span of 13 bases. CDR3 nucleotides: TGTGCCAGCAGCTCGAGGAGGGCTAGCACAGATACGCAGTATTTT. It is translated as CASSSRRASTDTQYF.